The T cell receptor beta chain under discussion was sequenced for a study of beta chain features in type 1 diabetes. Germline-derived CDR1 and CDR2 are KGHSH and LQKENI. CDR3 length equals 15 residues. V dropped 3 bases and J dropped 4; count of bases not matched to a gene: 6. Of note for this clone: What it binds is not known.

The single heparinised draw taken from each donor contained 90 to 150 mL of blood on average. Study-wide points: VDJ junctions sequenced from type 1 diabetes patients showed fewer insertions and more deletions. For Type 1 diabetes patients, all four CD4+ subsets carried TCRB CDR3s that were moderately but significantly shorter. Amplification by PCR could prefer shorter templates, with the same effect in patients and controls. TCRB repertoires of naive, central memory and Treg cells appeared more similar among patients than among healthy donors.

The whole isolated RNA underwent reverse transcription, so sequencing captured expressed TCRB transcripts. Assay used: immunoSEQ multiplex PCR; TCRdb lists only in-frame clones, some missing. This table has 85,000 to 110,000 clones, 25% to 30% appearing once. This clonotype was sampled from a woman aged 18-29 years with type 1 diabetes. The rearrangement joins TRBV18 to TRBJ2-7; 10 nucleotides align to TRBD1. Sequencing was carried out using central memory CD4+ T cells from blood. This CDR3 reads CASSPGTGEGYEQYF. CDR3 bases: TGTGCCAGCTCACCGGGGACAGGGGAAGGGTACGAGCAGTACTTC.